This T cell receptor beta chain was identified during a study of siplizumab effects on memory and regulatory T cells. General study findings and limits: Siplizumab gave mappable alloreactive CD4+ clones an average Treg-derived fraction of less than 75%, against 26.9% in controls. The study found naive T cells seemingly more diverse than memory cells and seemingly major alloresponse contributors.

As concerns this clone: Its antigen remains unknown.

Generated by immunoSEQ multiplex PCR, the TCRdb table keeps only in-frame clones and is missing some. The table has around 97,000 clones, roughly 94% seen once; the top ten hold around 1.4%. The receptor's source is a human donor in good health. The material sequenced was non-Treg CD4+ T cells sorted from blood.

The CDR3 protein is CASSLGPLNTEAFF. In DNA, the CDR3 is TGTGCCAGCAGCTTAGGACCTTTAAACACTGAAGCTTTCTTT. V is TRBV11-2 and J is TRBJ1-1; no clear D. Trimming removed 1 base from V and 2 bases from J, with 8 bases in between. Germline V CDR1 and CDR2: SGHAT, FQNNGV. The length of the CDR3 is 14 residues. Supplemented by reference TRBV11-2 and TRBJ1-1, the full variable domain reads EAGVAQSPRYKIIEKRQSVAFWCNPISGHATLYWYQQILGQGPKLLIQFQNNGVVDDSQLPKDRFSAERLKGVDSTLKIQPAKLEDSAVYLCASSLGPLNTEAFFGQGTRLTVV.